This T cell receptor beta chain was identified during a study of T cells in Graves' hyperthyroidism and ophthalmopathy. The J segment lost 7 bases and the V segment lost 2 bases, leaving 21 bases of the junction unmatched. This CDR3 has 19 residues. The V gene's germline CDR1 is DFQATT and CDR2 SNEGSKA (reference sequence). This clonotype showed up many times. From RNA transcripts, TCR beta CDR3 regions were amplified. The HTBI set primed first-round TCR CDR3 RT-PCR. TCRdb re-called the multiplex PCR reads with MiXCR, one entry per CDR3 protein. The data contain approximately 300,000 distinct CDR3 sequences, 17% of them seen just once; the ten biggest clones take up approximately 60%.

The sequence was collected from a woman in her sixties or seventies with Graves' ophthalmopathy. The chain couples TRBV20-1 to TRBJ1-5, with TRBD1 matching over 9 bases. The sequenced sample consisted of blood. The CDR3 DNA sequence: TGCAGTGCTAGATCCGGGACAGGGATAAGCAGGGAGGCTGGACAGCCCCAGCATTTT. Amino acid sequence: CSARSGTGISREAGQPQHF.